Here is one T cell receptor (beta chain) with its context. How the authors handled the data: Counts of nucleated cells, estimated from reference gene primer amplification, were obtained. Here immunoSEQ multiplex PCR was the method, and the copy in TCRdb shows in-frame clones only, minus some. From that table come the V and J calls and clone size; the DNA was used to work out D and trimming. The sample has 150,000 or so clones, roughly 77% seen once; the top ten hold roughly 5.2%. Germline V gene sequence: CDR1 MDHEN, CDR2 SYDVKM. With 2 bases removed from V and 2 bases from J, the gap between germline ends came to 7 bases. There are 13 residues in the CDR3. The entry originates in a study of blood T cell repertoires in COVID-19.

What was sequenced was peripheral blood. The clonotype was recovered from a woman in her sixties or seventies with COVID-19, enrolled during active disease. V and J are TRBV28 and TRBJ2-7; D is ambiguous. DNA of the CDR3: TGTGCCAGCAGTTTAACAGCCCCCTACGAGCAGTACTTC. This encodes CASSLTAPYEQYF.